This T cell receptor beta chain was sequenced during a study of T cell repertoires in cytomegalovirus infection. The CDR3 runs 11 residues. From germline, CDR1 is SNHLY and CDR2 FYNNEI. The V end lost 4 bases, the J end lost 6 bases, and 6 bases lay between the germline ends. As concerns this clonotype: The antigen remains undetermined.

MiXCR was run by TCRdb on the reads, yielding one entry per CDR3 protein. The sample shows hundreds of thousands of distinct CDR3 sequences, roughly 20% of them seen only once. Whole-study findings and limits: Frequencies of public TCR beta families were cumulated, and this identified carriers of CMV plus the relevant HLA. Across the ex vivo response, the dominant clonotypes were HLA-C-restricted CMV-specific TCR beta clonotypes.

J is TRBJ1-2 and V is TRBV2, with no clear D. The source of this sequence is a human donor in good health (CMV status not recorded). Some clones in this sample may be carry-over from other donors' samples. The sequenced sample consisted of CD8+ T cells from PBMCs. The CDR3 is CASSGGNGYTF. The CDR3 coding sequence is TGTGCCAGCAGTGGAGGGAATGGCTACACCTTC. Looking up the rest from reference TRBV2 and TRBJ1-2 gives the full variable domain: EPEVTQTPSHQVTQMGQEVILRCVPISNHLYFYWYRQILGQKVEFLVSFYNNEISEKSEIFDDQFSVERPDGSNFTLKIRSTKLEDSAMYFCASSGGNGYTFGSGTRLTVV.